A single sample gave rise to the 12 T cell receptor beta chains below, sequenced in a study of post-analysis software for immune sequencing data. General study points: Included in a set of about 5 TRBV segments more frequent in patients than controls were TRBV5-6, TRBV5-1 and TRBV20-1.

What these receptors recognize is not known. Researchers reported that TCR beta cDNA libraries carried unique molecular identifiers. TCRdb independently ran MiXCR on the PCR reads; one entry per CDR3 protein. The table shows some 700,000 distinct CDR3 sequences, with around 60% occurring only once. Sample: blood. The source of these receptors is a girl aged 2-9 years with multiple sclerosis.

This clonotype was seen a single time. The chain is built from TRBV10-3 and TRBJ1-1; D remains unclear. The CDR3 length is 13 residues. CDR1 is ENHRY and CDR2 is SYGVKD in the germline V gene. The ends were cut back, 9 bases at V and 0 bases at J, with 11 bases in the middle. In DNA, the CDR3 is TGTGCCATTGCACGAGGGCTGAACACTGAAGCTTTCTTT. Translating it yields CAIARGLNTEAFF.

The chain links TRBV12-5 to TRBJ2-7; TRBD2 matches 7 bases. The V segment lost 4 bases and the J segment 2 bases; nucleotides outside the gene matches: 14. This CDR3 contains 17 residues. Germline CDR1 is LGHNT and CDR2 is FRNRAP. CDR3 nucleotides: TGTGCTAGTGGTTACGCCGGGAGGCCCACCGAGCCCTACGAGCAGTACTTC. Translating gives CASGYAGRPTEPYEQYF.

The CDR3 coding sequence is TGTGCCAGCAGGGCTAGCGCGGGCAATGAGCAGTTCTTC. Translation gives CASRASAGNEQFF. The gene calls are TRBV6-2 or TRBV6-3 and TRBJ2-1, with a possible D match to TRBD2 (6 bases). The germline V gene encodes CDR1 MNHEY and CDR2 SVGEGT. The CDR3 is 13 residues long. V lost 6 bases to trimming and J lost 6 bases, with 12 bases between them.

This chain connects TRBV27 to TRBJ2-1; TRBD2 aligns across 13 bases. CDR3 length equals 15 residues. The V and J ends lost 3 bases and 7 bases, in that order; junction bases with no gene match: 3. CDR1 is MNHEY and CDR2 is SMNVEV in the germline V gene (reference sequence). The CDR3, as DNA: TGTGCCAGCAGTTTGGGACTAGCGGGAATGAATGAGCAGTTCTTC. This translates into CASSLGLAGMNEQFF.

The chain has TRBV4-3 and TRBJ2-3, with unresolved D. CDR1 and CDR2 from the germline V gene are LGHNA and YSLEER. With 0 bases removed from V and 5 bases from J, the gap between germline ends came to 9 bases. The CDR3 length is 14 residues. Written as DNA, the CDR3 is TGCGCCAGCAGCCAAGACGTTTGGGGAGATACGCAGTATTTT. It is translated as CASSQDVWGDTQYF.

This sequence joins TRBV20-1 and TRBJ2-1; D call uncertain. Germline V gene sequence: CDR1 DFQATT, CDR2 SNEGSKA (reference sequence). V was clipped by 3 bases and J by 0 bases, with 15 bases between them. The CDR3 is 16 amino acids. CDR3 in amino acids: CSASDMRGRSYNEQFF. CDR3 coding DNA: TGCAGTGCTAGTGATATGAGAGGACGCTCCTACAATGAGCAGTTCTTC.

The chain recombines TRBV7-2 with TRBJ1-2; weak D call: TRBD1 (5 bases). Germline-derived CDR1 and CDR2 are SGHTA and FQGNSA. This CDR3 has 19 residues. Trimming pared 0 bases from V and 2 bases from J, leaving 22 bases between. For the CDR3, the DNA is TGTGCCAGCAGCTTAGCAAGTGCGGGCAGGGAAGTGCGGAACTATGGCTACACCTTC. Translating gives CASSLASAGREVRNYGYTF.

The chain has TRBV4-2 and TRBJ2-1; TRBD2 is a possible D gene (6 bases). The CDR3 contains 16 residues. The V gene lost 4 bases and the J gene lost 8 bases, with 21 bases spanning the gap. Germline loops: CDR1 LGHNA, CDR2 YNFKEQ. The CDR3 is CASSPTEGTGQYEQFF. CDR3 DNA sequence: TGTGCCAGCAGCCCCACTGAGGGGACTGGTCAATATGAGCAGTTCTTC.

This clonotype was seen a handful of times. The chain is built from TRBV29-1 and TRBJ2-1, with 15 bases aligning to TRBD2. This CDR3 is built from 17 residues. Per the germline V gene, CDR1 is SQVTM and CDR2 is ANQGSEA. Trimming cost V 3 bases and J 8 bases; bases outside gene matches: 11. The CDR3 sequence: CSVDRTSGGARVDEQFF. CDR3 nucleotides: TGCAGCGTTGATAGGACTAGCGGGGGGGCCAGGGTTGATGAGCAGTTCTTC.

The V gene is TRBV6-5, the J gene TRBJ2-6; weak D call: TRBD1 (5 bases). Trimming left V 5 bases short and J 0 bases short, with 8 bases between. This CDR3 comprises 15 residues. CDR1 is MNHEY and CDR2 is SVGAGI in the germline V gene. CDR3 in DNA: TGTGCCAGCAGTCGGACACACTCTGGGGCCAACGTCCTGACTTTC. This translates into CASSRTHSGANVLTF.

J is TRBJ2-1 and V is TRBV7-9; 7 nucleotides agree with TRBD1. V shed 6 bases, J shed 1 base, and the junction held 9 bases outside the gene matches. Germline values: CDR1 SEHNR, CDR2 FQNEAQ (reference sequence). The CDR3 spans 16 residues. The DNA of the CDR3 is TGTGCCAGCAGTACGAACAGGGGATGGTCCTACAATGAGCAGTTCTTC. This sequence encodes CASSTNRGWSYNEQFF.

CDR3 sequence: CASSLHRGDQPQHF. Here the CDR3 DNA reads TGTGCCAGCAGCTTACATCGGGGGGATCAGCCCCAGCATTTT. The rearrangement uses TRBV7-4 and TRBJ1-5, with D possibly TRBD1 on 5 matching bases. Germline V gene data show CDR1 as SGHVT and CDR2 as SQSDAQ. The V and J ends lost 2 bases and 5 bases respectively, with 10 bases between them. The CDR3 runs 14 residues. Full variable domain (rest looked up from reference TRBV7-4 and TRBJ1-5): GAGVSQSPRYKVAKRGRDVALRCDSISGHVTLYWYRQTLGQGSEVLTYSQSDAQRDKSGRPSGRFSAERPERSVSTLKIQRTEQGDSAVYLCASSLHRGDQPQHFGDGTRLSIL.